The rows below give T cell receptor beta chains drawn from one sample of a study of cytomegalovirus exposure and HLA in healthy donors. Assay used: immunoSEQ multiplex PCR; TCRdb lists only in-frame clones, some missing. Counted here are about 110,000 clones, around 77% occurring once; the ten biggest clones make up about 5%. Material for sequencing was PBMCs. These receptors originate from a woman aged 25-40 years in good health and CMV-seropositive. Both conserved end residues are part of each CDR3. Each record gives: CDR3 DNA, CDR3 protein, CDR3 length, V gene, D gene, clone size, J gene. A D gene is named only where the DNA matches it firmly. Only part of the rows carry a size: once, few, many, or a class if the clone is expanded.

TGTGCCAGCAGTGAAACAGGGTCAGTCCCCGAGCAGTACTTC,CASSETGSVPEQYF,14,TRBV2,NA,NA,TRBJ2-7
TGTGCCACCAGCAGAGATCCAAGGACTAGCGGGGGGTCCTACGAGCAGTACTTC,CATSRDPRTSGGSYEQYF,18,TRBV15,TRBD2,NA,TRBJ2-7
TGTGCCAGCAGCTTACCAGGACTAGCGGGGGCCCTAGCGGCCCAGTACTTC,CASSLPGLAGALAAQYF,17,TRBV11-1,TRBD2,NA,TRBJ2-5
TGTGCCAGCAGTTTCCGGGACACCCAAAAAGCCTACGAGCAGTACTTC,CASSFRDTQKAYEQYF,16,TRBV6-5,NA,NA,TRBJ2-7
TGTGCCAGCAGCCCAAGCGGGAGTGGGGAGCAGTTCTTC,CASSPSGSGEQFF,13,TRBV14,TRBD2,NA,TRBJ2-1
TGTGCCAGCAGCCATGTGGAGACCCAGTACTTC,CASSHVETQYF,11,TRBV6-5,NA,NA,TRBJ2-5
TGTGCCAGCAGTGAACGGGGGACAGGGTTCTACGAGCAGTACTTC,CASSERGTGFYEQYF,15,TRBV2,TRBD1,NA,TRBJ2-7
TGTGCCAGCAGTGTCCAGACAGATACGCAGTATTTT,CASSVQTDTQYF,12,TRBV2,NA,NA,TRBJ2-3
TGTGCCAGCAGCCCCTCGGGCGAGGGTGGCTACACCTTC,CASSPSGEGGYTF,13,TRBV7-9,NA,NA,TRBJ1-2
TGTGCCAGCAGCTTGGGTCCAGGGGGGAGCTCTGGGGCCAACGTCCTGACTTTC,CASSLGPGGSSGANVLTF,18,TRBV5-5,NA,few,TRBJ2-6
TGCAGCGTTGAAGATCAAACGGAGTACAATGAGCAGTTCTTC,CSVEDQTEYNEQFF,14,TRBV29-1,NA,NA,TRBJ2-1
TGTGCCAGCAGTGTAACTACAGGGTTACAGCCCCAGCATTTT,CASSVTTGLQPQHF,14,TRBV6-1,NA,NA,TRBJ1-5
TGTGCCAGCAGCAACCTGGACAGGGCCTATGGCTACACCTTC,CASSNLDRAYGYTF,14,TRBV7-8,TRBD1,NA,TRBJ1-2
TGTGCCAGCACCCCCGGGGGTGGGTTGGACACTGAAGCTTTCTTT,CASTPGGGLDTEAFF,15,TRBV2,NA,NA,TRBJ1-1
TGTGCCAGCAGCGCGATGGACGGGGTAAACATTCAGTACTTC,CASSAMDGVNIQYF,14,TRBV6-1,NA,NA,TRBJ2-4
TGTGCCATCAGTGATCCCGGGAAGGACTATGGCTACACCTTC,CAISDPGKDYGYTF,14,TRBV10-3,NA,few,TRBJ1-2
TGTGCCAGCAGTTTAAGGCCCACGGCTGGCGGGACCTACGAGCAGTACTTC,CASSLRPTAGGTYEQYF,17,TRBV28,NA,NA,TRBJ2-7
TGTGCCATCAGCGCTCGGGGACCGGGGGAGAACAATGAGCAGTTCTTC,CAISARGPGENNEQFF,16,TRBV10-3,NA,NA,TRBJ2-1
TGCGCCAGCAGCTCCAGCGTGAACACTGAAGCTTTCTTT,CASSSSVNTEAFF,13,TRBV4-1,NA,medium-sized,TRBJ1-1
TGTGCCAGCAGCCGTAGCGGGGGGTCATACACCGGGGAGCTGTTTTTT,CASSRSGGSYTGELFF,16,TRBV7-6,TRBD2,NA,TRBJ2-2
TGTGCCAGCTCACCACCCTCAGAGAACACTGAAGCTTTCTTT,CASSPPSENTEAFF,14,TRBV18,NA,NA,TRBJ1-1
TGCGCCAGCAGCCTCCGAGCAGGGGACGACTACGAGCAGTACTTC,CASSLRAGDDYEQYF,15,TRBV5-1,NA,NA,TRBJ2-7
TGTGCCAGCAGCGTAGAGGGGTTGAACACTGAAGCTTTCTTT,CASSVEGLNTEAFF,14,TRBV9,NA,NA,TRBJ1-1
TGTGCTAGCAGCCCTAGCGGGCTAGCGGGGTCTAATGAGCAGTTCTTC,CASSPSGLAGSNEQFF,16,TRBV7-7,TRBD2,NA,TRBJ2-1
TGCGCCAGCAGTCAACTAGACAGGCCACCAGGGCAAGAGACCCAGTACTTC,CASSQLDRPPGQETQYF,17,TRBV23-1,NA,NA,TRBJ2-5
TGTGCCAGCAGCCGCGATCTGAACACTGAAGCTTTCTTT,CASSRDLNTEAFF,13,TRBV7-9,NA,NA,TRBJ1-1
TGCGCCAGCAGCTTGATGGGACAGGGTAACACCGGGGAGCTGTTTTTT,CASSLMGQGNTGELFF,16,TRBV5-1,TRBD1,NA,TRBJ2-2
TGTGCCAGCAGCTCTCCAGGGGCCCTCGAGCAGTACTTC,CASSSPGALEQYF,13,TRBV7-9,NA,NA,TRBJ2-7
TGTGCCATCAGTTCTCAAGAGACCCAGTACTTC,CAISSQETQYF,11,TRBV10-3,NA,once,TRBJ2-5
TGTGCCAGCAGCCCTCCGGGACATGGATCACCCCTCCACTTT,CASSPPGHGSPLHF,14,TRBV5-5,NA,NA,TRBJ1-6
TGTGCCAGCAGCCCCCCCAAGGGACTAGCGGGAGGTGAGCAGTTCTTC,CASSPPKGLAGGEQFF,16,TRBV7-9,TRBD2,NA,TRBJ2-1